The subject of this entry is one T cell receptor beta chain. The data stem from a study of T cell changes during pregnancy in multiple sclerosis. Sequencing used immunoSEQ multiplex PCR; TCRdb keeps in-frame clones, though not all of them. The data show about 93,000 clones, around 92% seen once. The receptor was derived from a female donor with multiple sclerosis, enrolled in a pregnancy study. This sample comprised peripheral blood, obtained after pregnancy.

This CDR3 is CASSRIQGIDQETQYF. The CDR3 nucleotides read TGTGCCAGCAGCCGGATACAGGGTATCGACCAAGAGACCCAGTACTTC. This chain joins TRBV4-2 and TRBJ2-5; D might be TRBD1 (6 bases). From germline, CDR1 is LGHNA and CDR2 YNFKEQ. V lost 4 bases, J lost 0 bases, and 15 bases lay in between. The CDR3 has 16 amino acids.